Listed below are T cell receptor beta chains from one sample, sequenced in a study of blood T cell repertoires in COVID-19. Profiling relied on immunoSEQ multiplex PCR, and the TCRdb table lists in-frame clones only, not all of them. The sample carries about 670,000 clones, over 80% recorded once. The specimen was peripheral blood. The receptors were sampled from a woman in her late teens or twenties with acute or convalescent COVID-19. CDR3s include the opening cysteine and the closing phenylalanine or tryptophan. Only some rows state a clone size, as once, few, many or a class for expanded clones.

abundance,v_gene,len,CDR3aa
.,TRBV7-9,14,CASSFETGLSPLHF
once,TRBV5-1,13,CASSLTGRYGYTF
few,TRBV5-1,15,CASSLVGQGPYEQYF
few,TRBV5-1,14,CASSLRGSGNTIYF
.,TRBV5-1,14,CASSSQGAFETQYF
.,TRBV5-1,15,CASSSQGVHNSPLHF
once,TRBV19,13,CASRWGLNTEAFF
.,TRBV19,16,CASSALRGGAGGELFF
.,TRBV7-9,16,CASSSRTRQDGNTIYF
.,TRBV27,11,CASRRVTEAFF
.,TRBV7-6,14,CASSLVGAGGELFF
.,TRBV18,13,CASSPEGVQPQHF
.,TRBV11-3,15,CASSLGTASTDTQYF
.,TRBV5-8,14,CASSLRVMNTEAFF
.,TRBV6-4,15,CASSLLAGEVNEQFF
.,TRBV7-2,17,CASSPAGTSGRTDTQYF
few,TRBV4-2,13,CASSPKHGNEQFF
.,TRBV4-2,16,CASSQAKGVGDEKLFF
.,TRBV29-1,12,CSALINTGELFF
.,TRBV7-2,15,CASSSNAAISYEQYF
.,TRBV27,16,CASNRYGQNMNTEAFF
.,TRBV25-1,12,CASSAGNQPQHF
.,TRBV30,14,CACGQGANRYGYTF
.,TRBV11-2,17,CASSSGRYTGGGEKLFF
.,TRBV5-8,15,CASSRGTGRNQPQHF
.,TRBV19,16,CASSPHSEISTDTQYF
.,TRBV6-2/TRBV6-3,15,CASRPFFIANYGYTF
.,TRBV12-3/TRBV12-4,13,CASSFGGDYEQYF
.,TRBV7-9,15,CASSSAGNPNEKLFF
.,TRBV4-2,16,CASSQVGWTETYEQYF
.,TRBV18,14,CASSPVRGGQPQHF
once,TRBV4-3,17,CASSQDRSGGLKNIQYF
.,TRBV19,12,CASSPDRGGYTF
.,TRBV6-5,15,CASGRMGGQEDTQYF
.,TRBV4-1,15,CASSPGQGRTDTQYF
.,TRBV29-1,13,CSVVDRAGTEAFF
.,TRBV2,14,CASSERGRGFEQYF
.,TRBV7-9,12,CASSPWGRRAFF
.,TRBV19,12,CATSGQGAEAFF
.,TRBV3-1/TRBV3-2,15,CASSQDPHGRLPLHF
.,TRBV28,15,CASSLSSGGAYEQYF
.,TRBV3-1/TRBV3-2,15,CASSQISAATYGYTF
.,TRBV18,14,CASSPYGGATEAFF
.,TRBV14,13,CASSIGGGDGYTF
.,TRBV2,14,CASRDRGLGQPQHF
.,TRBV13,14,CASSLGQNTGELFF
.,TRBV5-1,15,CASSLGTSPYNEQFF
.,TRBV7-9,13,CASSSQGIYGYTF
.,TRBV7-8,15,CASSLEHSPGNTIYF
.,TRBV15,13,CATGDRAADTQYF
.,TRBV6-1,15,CASSEQGLATGELFF
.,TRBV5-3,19,CARSLGLAARPRGWNEQFF
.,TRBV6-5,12,CASLPSYNEQFF
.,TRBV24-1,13,CATSDRLVETQYF
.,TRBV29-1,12,CSVAGQAREQYF